Listed below are T cell receptor beta chains from one sample, sequenced in a study of blood T cell repertoires in COVID-19. Here immunoSEQ multiplex PCR was the method, and the copy in TCRdb shows in-frame clones only, minus some. The data hold about 71,000 clones, with roughly nine tenths observed a single time. Sequencing was performed on peripheral blood. The receptor source for this set is a man over 45 with acute or convalescent COVID-19. Both conserved end residues are part of each CDR3. Fields, in order: D gene, V gene, CDR3 protein. The D gene is left open where the match is weak.

>.|TRBV5-4
CASSPGGVNQPQHF
>.|TRBV7-6
CASSLGLPSSNQPQHF
>.|TRBV5-1
CASSSRTESTDTQYF
>.|TRBV19
CASRNSGVRSNQPQHF
>TRBD2|TRBV24-1
CATSGGSSYEQYF
>TRBD2|TRBV29-1
CSVATSGRETQYF
>TRBD1|TRBV28
CASSLPQGALGNPGELFF
>.|TRBV7-3
CASSLLPDTYEQYF
>.|TRBV2
CASSVMLSSNQPQHF
>.|TRBV7-9
CASSLEGGPNEKLFF
>.|TRBV11-2
CASSAGVSKETQYF
>.|TRBV7-2
CASRPGQSYSPLHF
>TRBD2|TRBV6-2/TRBV6-3
CASSAGTSGGRNIQYF
>.|TRBV9
CASSKNSGIAEAFF
>TRBD1|TRBV2
CASRIPGQGPFF
>TRBD1|TRBV29-1
CSVETGSLLDEQFF
>TRBD2|TRBV4-3
CASSQGIAGNQETQYF
>.|TRBV5-1
CARVRGYDYNEQFF
>.|TRBV3-1/TRBV3-2
CASSQGSQDQPQHF
>TRBD1|TRBV7-2
CASGRTGGMNTEAFF
>.|TRBV5-1
CASSYSDRRGTEGYTF
>.|TRBV24-1
CATSDATGAHEQFF
>.|TRBV4-1
CASSQVLTYEQYF
>TRBD2|TRBV28
CASGIFAGDDEIQYEQYF
>.|TRBV5-1
CASRVEASITEAFF
>TRBD1|TRBV19
CASSTYDRGNQPQHF
>.|TRBV6-5
CASSYSSDTEAFF
>TRBD1|TRBV5-8
CASSSGQVKDTQYF
>.|TRBV5-6
CASSLGSPGTEAFF
>.|TRBV5-1
CASSIQNRALGTDTQYF
>.|TRBV7-2
CASSLKVSGQPQHF
>TRBD2|TRBV14
CASSQKQGKSSGVQETQYF
>TRBD1|TRBV7-9
CASSVGQGADTEAFF
>.|TRBV5-6
CASSLVANYGYTF
>TRBD1|TRBV11-3
CASSAGQGNTEAFF
>.|TRBV6-2/TRBV6-3
CASSYLGEIDEKLFF
>TRBD1|TRBV11-3
CASSRQGAYETQYF
>.|TRBV30
CAWSLGGLSSSNQPQHF
>.|TRBV5-1
CASSLFPGDENEQFF
>TRBD1|TRBV15
CATSRVGDRGPQETQYF
>.|TRBV7-9
CASSLVSGDYSNQPQHF
>TRBD1|TRBV6-6
CASSTLGQGSGNTIYF
>.|TRBV16
CASSQYSHNSPLHF
>.|TRBV5-1
CASSLELTYEQYF
>TRBD1|TRBV6-1
CASSVGQAAGNYEQYF
>.|TRBV19
CASSIGRWAETQYF
>TRBD2|TRBV9
CASSVSGISGLHF
>.|TRBV6-2/TRBV6-3
CASSYSVRRAGSGYTF
>.|TRBV7-2
CASSLGGGPGTDTQYF
>.|TRBV7-8
CASSLTPGYNQPQHF
>TRBD1|TRBV5-6
CASSAQDRLDYGYTF